This T cell receptor beta chain appears in the sequencing data of a study of technical replicates of blood from several donors. Clones were sequenced by immunoSEQ multiplex PCR, and TCRdb holds only the in-frame ones, with some missing. In the table there are around 80,000 clones, 70% to 90% of which are singletons. Germline trimming cut 0 bases from V and 2 bases from J; bases unmatched to any gene: 1. The CDR3 runs 14 residues. Germline V gene sequence: CDR1 SGHRS, CDR2 YFSETQ. This clone was found once. This specimen includes other DNA sequences encoding the same CDR3. The chain uses TRBV5-1 and TRBJ2-7, with 8 bases aligning to TRBD2. The sample consisted of T cells isolated from PBMCs. This receptor was obtained from a human donor in good health. CDR3: CASSLAGGPYEQYF. The DNA for the CDR3 is TGCGCCAGCAGCTTGGCGGGAGGGCCCTACGAGCAGTACTTC.